The 30 T cell receptor beta chains below come from one sample, sequenced in a study of a mutant IDH1 vaccine in newly diagnosed glioma. Specified time point: baseline, week 1 (first vaccination visit). As to treatment: pre-vaccination baseline after standard-of-care therapy. The assay was immunoSEQ multiplex PCR, and TCRdb's table has in-frame clones only and misses some. Found here are roughly 35,000 clones, about nine tenths of them singletons; the top ten hold about 4.9%. The sequencing here drew on PBMCs, taken from a glioma patient treated with radiotherapy, temozolomide or both. Every receptor here comes from a middle-aged woman with glioma.

This clone was seen a single time. The chain employs TRBV28 and TRBJ1-1, with D perhaps matching TRBD1 (5 bases). Germline CDR1 reads MDHEN; CDR2 reads SYDVKM. V shed 7 bases and J shed 10 bases, with 19 bases lying between them. The CDR3 spans 13 residues. The CDR3 DNA is TGTGCCAGCATCCTGGCAGGGATTGGGTTAGCTTTCTTT. Protein product: CASILAGIGLAFF. Supplemented by reference TRBV28 and TRBJ1-1, the full variable domain reads DVKVTQSSRYLVKRTGEKVFLECVQDMDHENMFWYRQDPGLGLRLIYFSYDVKMKEKGDIPEGYSVSREKKERFSLILESASTNQTSMYLCASILAGIGLAFFGQGTRLTVV.

V usage is TRBV6-5 and J usage is TRBJ1-2; no clear D. The CDR3 is made up of 15 amino acids. V was cut by 0 bases and J by 0 bases, with 8 bases left in between. The germline V gene has CDR1 MNHEY and CDR2 SVGAGI. CDR3 bases: TGTGCCAGCAGTTACTCCTTATATACTAACTATGGCTACACCTTC. This sequence encodes CASSYSLYTNYGYTF.

V and J are TRBV5-1 and TRBJ2-2; 8 bases are shared with TRBD1. Germline assignment: CDR1 SGHRS and CDR2 YFSETQ. The CDR3 length is 13 residues. V trimming: 9 bases; J trimming: 5 bases; junction bases outside the gene matches: 6. The CDR3 is CANRQGRTGELFF. CDR3 nucleotide sequence: TGCGCCAACCGACAGGGGAGAACCGGGGAGCTGTTTTTT.

The V and J genes are TRBV6-6 and TRBJ2-1; no firm D call. Germline-derived CDR1 and CDR2 are MNHNY and SVGAGI (reference sequence). V was shortened by 2 bases and J by 4 bases, with 9 bases between the two germline ends. The CDR3 covers 14 residues. The CDR3 nucleotides read TGTGCCAGCAGTTACGCCCGGCAGTACAATGAGCAGTTCTTC. This codes for CASSYARQYNEQFF.

The chain carries TRBV4-1 and TRBJ2-7, with 9 nucleotides matching TRBD2. The ends lost 5 bases at V and 6 bases at J; junction bases unmatched: 14. This CDR3 spans 16 amino acids. CDR1 MGHRA and CDR2 YSYEKL come from the germline V gene. CDR3 amino acids: CASSDTIAGVGGEQYF. CDR3 DNA: TGCGCCAGCAGCGACACGATAGCGGGAGTGGGAGGCGAGCAGTACTTC.

This clone was found once. The chain is built from TRBV9 and TRBJ2-1; 7 nucleotides align to TRBD2. The CDR3 length is 16 residues. CDR1 is SGDLS and CDR2 is YYNGEE in the germline V gene. The V and J ends lost 0 bases and 6 bases, in that order; junction bases with no gene match: 9. The CDR3 DNA reads TGTGCCAGCAGCGTAGGGCCCCTACGGGGGGTCAATGAGCAGTTCTTC. Amino acid sequence: CASSVGPLRGVNEQFF.

V gene TRBV29-1 combines with J gene TRBJ1-1; a weak D match, TRBD1 (6 bases). V was pared by 0 bases and J by 5 bases, with 19 bases between. The germline gives CDR1 SQVTM, CDR2 ANQGSEA. The CDR3 contains 16 residues. This CDR3 reads CSVEDGWGADNTEAFF. The CDR3 DNA is TGCAGCGTTGAAGATGGGTGGGGGGCCGATAATACTGAAGCTTTCTTT.

The rearrangement uses TRBV18 and TRBJ2-7, with TRBD2 matching 12 bases. This CDR3 has 18 residues. The J segment lost 7 bases and the V segment lost 0 bases, leaving 13 bases of the junction unmatched. CDR1 KGHSH and CDR2 LQKENI come from the germline V gene. DNA of the CDR3: TGTGCCAGCTCACCACCCCCCAACCTAGCGGGAGGGCCGGGTGAGCAGTACTTC. Translated, it gives CASSPPPNLAGGPGEQYF.

The chain employs TRBV2 and TRBJ2-7; TRBD1 agrees at 8 bases. The CDR3 extends over 13 amino acids. The junction had 3 bases not matched to a gene; V was cut back by 5 bases and J by 3 bases. Germline CDR1 and CDR2: SNHLY and FYNNEI. The CDR3, as DNA: TGTGCCAGCAGTCCGACAGGGGACTACGAGCAGTACTTC. It is translated as CASSPTGDYEQYF.

V usage is TRBV10-1 and J usage is TRBJ2-3, with unresolved D. This CDR3 is built from 11 residues. Germline V gene lookup returns CDR1 WNHNN and CDR2 SYGVQD (reference sequence). V lost 3 bases to trimming and J lost 10 bases, with 8 bases between them. For the CDR3, the DNA is TGCGCCAGCAGTGATCTAGGCCCGCAGTATTTT. Translation: CASSDLGPQYF.

The rearrangement joins TRBV7-9 to TRBJ1-2; D perhaps matches TRBD1 (6 bases). Trimming pared 4 bases from V and 7 bases from J, leaving 16 bases between. Germline CDR1 is SEHNR and CDR2 is FQNEAQ (reference sequence). The CDR3 is made up of 14 amino acids. The CDR3 reads CASSSSRGVFGYTF. The DNA for the CDR3 is TGTGCCAGCAGCTCCTCGAGGGGGGTATTTGGCTACACCTTC. Complete variable domain (other parts from reference TRBV7-9 and TRBJ1-2): DTGVSQNPRHKITKRGQNVTFRCDPISEHNRLYWYRQTLGQGPEFLTYFQNEAQLEKSRLLSDRFSAERPKGSFSTLEIQRTEQGDSAMYLCASSSSRGVFGYTFGSGTRLTVV.

This chain joins TRBV4-3 and TRBJ1-1; D might be TRBD1 (6 bases). Trimming shortened V by 0 bases and J by 5 bases, and 19 bases separated the two germline ends. Germline V gene data show CDR1 as LGHNA and CDR2 as YSLEER. The CDR3 consists of 17 residues. Written as DNA, the CDR3 is TGCGCCAGCAGCCAAGAGCTTAACCGGGGGCGCGGGACTGAAGCTTTCTTT. Translating gives CASSQELNRGRGTEAFF.

The chain couples TRBV29-1 to TRBJ1-1, with D possibly TRBD1 on 6 matching bases. V was trimmed by 7 bases and J by 2 bases, leaving 17 bases between them. CDR1 is SQVTM and CDR2 is ANQGSEA in the germline V gene. The CDR3 is made up of 14 amino acids. The CDR3 region has the DNA TGCAGCGCACGGGGGCGGCAGCCTAACACTGAAGCTTTCTTT. It codes for CSARGRQPNTEAFF.

The chain has TRBV7-8 and TRBJ1-3; no definite D call. The CDR3 is made up of 15 amino acids. Germline CDR1 and CDR2: SGHVS and FQNEAQ. V lost 1 base and J 0 bases, leaving 7 bases between the germline ends. Here the CDR3 DNA reads TGTGCCAGCAGCTTAGATCGGGTCTCTGGAAACACCATATATTTT. Amino acids: CASSLDRVSGNTIYF.

The chain recombines TRBV30 with TRBJ2-4; no definite D call. Trimming pared 2 bases from V and 0 bases from J, leaving 11 bases between. CDR3 length: 15 residues. Germline CDR1 and CDR2: GTSNPN and SVGIG (reference sequence). The CDR3 loop reads CAWSPSPLAKNIQYF. The CDR3 nucleotides read TGTGCCTGGAGTCCTTCGCCTTTAGCCAAAAACATTCAGTACTTC.

V is TRBV5-4 and J is TRBJ1-5, with TRBD1 matching over 9 bases. The CDR3 runs to 14 residues. Germline-derived CDR1 and CDR2 are SGHNT and YYREEE (reference sequence). V trimming: 3 bases; J trimming: 6 bases; junction bases outside the gene matches: 4. The CDR3 DNA follows: TGTGCCAGCAGCTCACAGGGGGCGGCTCAGCCCCAGCATTTT. Translated: CASSSQGAAQPQHF.

The chain joins TRBV18 to TRBJ1-5, with D possibly being TRBD1 (5 bases). The CDR3 contains 14 residues. Germline V lookup: CDR1 KGHSH, CDR2 LQKENI. Trimming left V 6 bases short and J 2 bases short, with 11 bases between. The chain's CDR3 is CASSGGDGNQPQHF. CDR3 nucleotides: TGTGCCAGCTCTGGGGGGGACGGCAATCAGCCCCAGCATTTT.

The CDR3 protein is CASTQGVQETQYF. In DNA form, the CDR3 reads TGTGCCAGCACCCAGGGAGTACAAGAGACCCAGTACTTC. This chain joins TRBV7-2 and TRBJ2-5; the D call may be TRBD1 or TRBD2 (5 bases each). Between the trimmed V and J ends, which lost 7 bases and 2 bases, there was a span of 11 bases. CDR1 and CDR2 (germline): SGHTA, FQGNSA. The CDR3 loop spans 13 amino acids.

V is TRBV28 and J is TRBJ2-7, with D possibly being TRBD1 or TRBD2 (6 bases each). The CDR3 has 14 residues. Germline V gene sequence: CDR1 MDHEN, CDR2 SYDVKM. V lost 6 bases and J 6 bases, leaving 18 bases between the germline ends. CDR3 amino acids: CASSRGLGVSEQYF. In DNA, the CDR3 is TGTGCCAGCAGCCGGGGGCTCGGAGTGAGCGAGCAGTACTTC.

J is TRBJ2-2 and V is TRBV2; possibly TRBD1 or TRBD2 for D (5 bases each). The CDR3 has 16 residues. Germline V gene data show CDR1 as SNHLY and CDR2 as FYNNEI. Trimming shortened V by 7 bases and J by 2 bases, and 17 bases separated the two germline ends. CDR3 bases: TGTGCCAGCAACACCCCGGGACGGGGAAACACCGGGGAGCTGTTTTTT. It specifies CASNTPGRGNTGELFF.

There are a few counts of this clone. This chain uses TRBV7-9 with TRBJ2-1, with D possibly TRBD2 on 6 matching bases. Germline V gene sequence: CDR1 SEHNR, CDR2 FQNEAQ (reference sequence). With 4 bases removed from V and 7 bases from J, the gap between germline ends came to 20 bases. The CDR3 runs to 16 residues. The CDR3 here is CASSSPEGWSGNEQFF. The CDR3 DNA follows: TGTGCCAGCAGCTCCCCGGAGGGTTGGTCAGGTAATGAGCAGTTCTTC. Full variable domain (outside the CDR3, taken from reference TRBV7-9 and TRBJ2-1): DTGVSQNPRHKITKRGQNVTFRCDPISEHNRLYWYRQTLGQGPEFLTYFQNEAQLEKSRLLSDRFSAERPKGSFSTLEIQRTEQGDSAMYLCASSSPEGWSGNEQFFGPGTRLTVL.

This clone was seen only a few times. The chain recombines TRBV6-5 with TRBJ2-7, with TRBD2 matching 8 bases. V trimming: 3 bases; J trimming: 3 bases; junction bases outside the gene matches: 7. The length of the CDR3 is 15 residues. In germline, CDR1 is MNHEY, CDR2 SVGAGI. CDR3: CASSYLGGGNYEQYF. The CDR3 nucleotides read TGTGCCAGCAGTTATCTCGGCGGGGGGAACTACGAGCAGTACTTC.

This clone was detected only once. The chain combines TRBV2 with TRBJ2-7; 7 positions agree with TRBD1. With 7 bases clipped from V and 0 bases from J, the junction kept 3 bases outside the gene matches. This CDR3 spans 13 amino acids. Germline V gives CDR1 SNHLY, CDR2 FYNNEI. In nucleotides, the CDR3 is TGTGCCAGCAACAACAGGGGCTCCTACGAGCAGTACTTC. Its translation: CASNNRGSYEQYF.

The gene calls are TRBV27 and TRBJ1-4; D gene unclear. The CDR3 contains 14 residues. Trimming shortened V by 0 bases and J by 7 bases, and 9 bases separated the two germline ends. CDR1 and CDR2 from the germline V gene are MNHEY and SMNVEV (reference sequence). CDR3 protein: CASSLSRLGEKLFF. The CDR3 coding sequence is TGTGCCAGCAGTTTATCGAGACTCGGTGAAAAACTGTTTTTT.

This chain links TRBV5-1 with TRBJ1-2; D is possibly TRBD1 (6 bases). CDR1 and CDR2 (germline): SGHRS, YFSETQ. With 1 base removed from V and 3 bases from J, the gap between germline ends came to 16 bases. This CDR3 comprises 16 residues. This chain's CDR3 is CASSLSSTGKYYGYTF. The CDR3 DNA reads TGCGCCAGCAGCTTGTCCTCGACAGGAAAATACTATGGCTACACCTTC.

The gene calls are TRBV6-5 and TRBJ2-5; D is undetermined. The ends were cut back, 2 bases at V and 0 bases at J, with 7 bases in the middle. The CDR3 covers 14 residues. Germline lookup yields CDR1 MNHEY and CDR2 SVGAGI. The CDR3 spells CASSYGPYQETQYF. CDR3 nucleotides: TGTGCCAGCAGTTACGGGCCGTACCAAGAGACCCAGTACTTC.

The chain joins TRBV2 to TRBJ1-2; D is unresolved. The germline V gene has CDR1 SNHLY and CDR2 FYNNEI. V lost 4 bases to trimming and J lost 2 bases, with 8 bases between them. The CDR3 contains 13 residues. CDR3 sequence (DNA): TGTGCCAGCAGTGGGGAAGCAAACTATGGCTACACCTTC. Translated, it gives CASSGEANYGYTF.

A single count supports this clone. This chain connects TRBV4-2 to TRBJ2-5; 8 bases line up with TRBD2. CDR1 is LGHNA, CDR2 YNFKEQ, per germline. The CDR3 length is 15 residues. V lost 0 bases and J lost 2; bases outside the gene matches: 2. The CDR3 reads CASSQERGAQETQYF. Written as DNA, the CDR3 is TGTGCCAGCAGCCAAGAGCGGGGGGCACAAGAGACCCAGTACTTC.

The chain carries TRBV6-5 and TRBJ2-7; no clear D. This CDR3 has 12 amino acids. Trimming shortened V by 7 bases and J by 2 bases, and 9 bases separated the two germline ends. Germline V CDR1 and CDR2: MNHEY, SVGAGI. Written as DNA, the CDR3 is TGTGCCAGCACGGGCAGGACCTACGAGCAGTACTTC. Amino acids: CASTGRTYEQYF.

This rearrangement joins TRBV10-3 to TRBJ2-7, with TRBD1 as a possible D gene (5 bases). V was trimmed by 3 bases and J by 2 bases, leaving 23 bases between them. The CDR3 length is 18 residues. Germline CDR1 and CDR2: ENHRY and SYGVKD. Here the CDR3 reads CAISDPLAHQGDPYEQYF. For the CDR3, the DNA is TGTGCCATCAGTGACCCCTTGGCTCACCAGGGTGATCCCTACGAGCAGTACTTC.